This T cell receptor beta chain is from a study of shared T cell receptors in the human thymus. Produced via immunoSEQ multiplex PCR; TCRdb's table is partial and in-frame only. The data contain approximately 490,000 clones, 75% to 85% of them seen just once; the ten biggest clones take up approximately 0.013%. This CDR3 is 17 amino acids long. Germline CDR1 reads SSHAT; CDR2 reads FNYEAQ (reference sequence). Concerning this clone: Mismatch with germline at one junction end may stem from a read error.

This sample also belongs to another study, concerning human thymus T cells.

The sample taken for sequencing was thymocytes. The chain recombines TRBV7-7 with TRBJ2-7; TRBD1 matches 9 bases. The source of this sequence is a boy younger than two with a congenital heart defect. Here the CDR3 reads CASSPHPEGQGSYEQYF. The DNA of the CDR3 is TGTGCTAGCAGCCCCCACCCGGAAGGACAGGGGTCCTACGAGCAGTACTTC.